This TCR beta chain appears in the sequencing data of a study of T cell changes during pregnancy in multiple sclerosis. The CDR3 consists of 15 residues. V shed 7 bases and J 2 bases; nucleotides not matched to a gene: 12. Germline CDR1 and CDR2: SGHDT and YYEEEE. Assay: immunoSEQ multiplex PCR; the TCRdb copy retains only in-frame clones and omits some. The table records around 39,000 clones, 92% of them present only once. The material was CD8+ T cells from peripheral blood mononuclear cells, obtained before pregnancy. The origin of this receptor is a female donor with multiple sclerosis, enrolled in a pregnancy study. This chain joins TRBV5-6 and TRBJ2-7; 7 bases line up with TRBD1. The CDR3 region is CASRSIRDSTYEQYF. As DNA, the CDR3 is TGTGCCAGCCGATCTATCCGGGACAGCACCTACGAGCAGTACTTC.